These 2 T cell receptor beta chains were all obtained from the same sample, sequenced in a study of T cell repertoires in cytomegalovirus infection. TCRdb analysed the reads with MiXCR anew, one entry per CDR3 protein. The sample shows 80,000 or so distinct CDR3 sequences, 35% to 45% of them seen only once. No antigen is known for these receptors. The sequencing here drew on CD8+ T cells from cultured PBMCs, taken from culture after CMV antigen stimulation. The receptors were gathered from a human donor in good health (CMV status not recorded). Some clones in this sample may be carry-over from other donors' samples.

This clonotype was seen more than once but under ten times. V and J are TRBV6-5 and TRBJ2-7; D perhaps matches TRBD2 (6 bases). Per germline, CDR1 MNHEY and CDR2 SVGAGI. V lost 2 bases, J lost 5 bases, and 10 bases lay in between. The CDR3 runs to 13 residues. CDR3 sequence reads: CASSYGGNNEQYF. Written as DNA, the CDR3 is TGTGCCAGCAGTTACGGGGGGAACAACGAGCAGTACTTC.

The chain employs TRBV7-6 and TRBJ1-1; unclear D gene. This CDR3 is built from 16 residues. CDR1 SGHVS and CDR2 FNYEAQ come from the germline V gene. V lost 1 base and J 0 bases, leaving 12 bases between the germline ends. CDR3 DNA sequence: TGTGCCAGCAGCTTAGGGAGGAGACGAATGAACACTGAAGCTTTCTTT. As protein: CASSLGRRRMNTEAFF.